One sample yielded the 6 T cell receptor beta chains listed below, sequenced in a study of T cells in Graves' hyperthyroidism and ophthalmopathy. From RNA transcripts, TCR beta CDR3 regions were amplified. HTBI primers were used for first-round RT-PCR of the TCR CDR3. TCRdb redid the calling of the multiplex PCR reads with MiXCR, one entry per CDR3 protein. This table has about 840,000 distinct CDR3 sequences, 38% appearing once. The sequencing input was blood. These receptors all stem from a man aged 18 to 29 with Graves' hyperthyroidism.

This clonotype appeared a few times. This chain uses TRBV19 with TRBJ2-2; tentative D call: TRBD1 (5 bases). Trimming cost V 5 bases and J 7 bases, with 11 bases left between them. Germline V gives CDR1 LNHDA, CDR2 SQIVND (reference sequence). The CDR3 loop spans 13 amino acids. In nucleotides, the CDR3 is TGTGCCAGTAGTTCTCAGGGTGGCGGGGAGCTGTTTTTT. Translating it yields CASSSQGGGELFF.

This clonotype occurred many times. The genes are TRBV29-1 and TRBJ2-7; 10 bases map to TRBD1. The V gene end was trimmed by 3 bases and the J gene end by 4 bases; junction bases not matched to a gene: 6. This CDR3 has 14 amino acids. Germline loops: CDR1 SQVTM, CDR2 ANQGSEA. DNA of the CDR3: TGCAGCGTTGACGGTGGGACAGGGGTTTACGAGCAGTACTTC. This gives the protein CSVDGGTGVYEQYF.

As concerns this clonotype: A much larger clonotype is one base distant, so this may be a read error. The V call is TRBV2, the J call TRBJ1-5; D remains unclear. This CDR3 has 15 residues. The germline CDR1 and CDR2 sequences are SNHLY and FYNNEI. CDR3 sequence (DNA): TGTGCCTGCAGTGAAGATCGGAGGGAGGGTCAGCCCCAGCATTTT. It yields the protein CACSEDRREGQPQHF.

Concerning this clonotype: The final CDR3 position lacks the conserved phenylalanine or tryptophan, pointing to a likely read error. It is unclear where the CDR3 begins or ends on the DNA, so no DNA is shown, and the CDR3 is as TCRdb lists it. The V and J genes are TRBV7-3 and TRBJ1-3; TRBD1, the D gene given by the table, was not confirmed from the DNA. Germline V gene data show CDR1 as SGHTA and CDR2 as FQGTGA. The CDR3 is 8 amino acids in total, end residues counted. The CDR3 loop reads CASSAAGG.

This clonotype was counted many times. This sequence joins TRBV10-3 and TRBJ2-6, with D unclear. This CDR3 comprises 16 residues. Trimming left V 7 bases short and J 0 bases short, with 13 bases between. CDR1 and CDR2 from the germline V gene are ENHRY and SYGVKD. CDR3 amino acids: CAITPFASSGANVLTF. In DNA, the CDR3 is TGTGCCATCACCCCCTTTGCCTCCTCTGGGGCCAACGTCCTGACTTTC.

This clonotype occurred many times. This chain links TRBV20-1 with TRBJ1-5; D might be TRBD1 (5 bases). The CDR3 sequence is 12 residues long. V was cut by 3 bases and J by 7 bases, with 10 bases left in between. CDR1 and CDR2 (germline): DFQATT, SNEGSKA (reference sequence). DNA for the CDR3: TGCAGTGCTAGCCAGCGGGGCCAGCCCCAGCATTTT. Encoded protein: CSASQRGQPQHF.